The 30 T cell receptor beta chains listed next were all sequenced from one sample in a study of T cells in Graves' hyperthyroidism and ophthalmopathy. TCR beta CDR3 regions were amplified from RNA. Initially, a first-round RT-PCR of the TCR CDR3 employed the HTBI primer set. TCRdb recomputed calls from the multiplex PCR reads with MiXCR, one row per CDR3 protein. The sample contains approximately 400,000 distinct CDR3 sequences, about a fifth of which appear only once. The sample was blood. The receptors were sampled from a woman under 30 with Graves' hyperthyroidism.

This clonotype was recorded at least ten times. V gene TRBV5-1 combines with J gene TRBJ2-5, with 11 nucleotides matching TRBD2. This CDR3 is built from 15 residues. J gave up 5 bases and V 3 bases, and 6 bases lay outside the gene matches. In germline, CDR1 is SGHRS, CDR2 YFSETQ. CDR3 coding DNA: TGCGCCAGCAGCTCCCTTAGCGGGGGGGCTGAGACCCAGTACTTC. As protein: CASSSLSGGAETQYF. The full variable domain, completed using reference TRBV5-1 and TRBJ2-5, is KAGVTQTPRYLIKTRGQQVTLSCSPISGHRSVSWYQQTPGQGLQFLFEYFSETQRNKGNFPGRFSGRQFSNSRSEMNVSTLELGDSALYLCASSSLSGGAETQYFGPGTRLLVL.

Ten or more counts support this clonotype. The chain recombines TRBV12-3 or TRBV12-4 with TRBJ2-4; D is possibly TRBD1 (6 bases). Trimming removed 2 bases at V and 8 bases at J, with 7 bases between. There are 12 residues in the CDR3. The CDR3 spells CASSLNRDIQYF. CDR3 DNA: TGTGCCAGCAGTTTAAACAGGGACATTCAGTACTTC.

At least ten counts were recorded for this clonotype. The rearrangement links TRBV29-1 to TRBJ1-2; D uncertain. Trimming took 2 bases from V and 8 from J, leaving 12 bases between them. CDR1 and CDR2 from the germline V gene are SQVTM and ANQGSEA. This CDR3 is 12 amino acids long. The CDR3 DNA reads TGCAGCGTTGAATGGGGAGGGAAAGGCTACACCTTC. Protein product: CSVEWGGKGYTF. Full variable domain (rest looked up from reference TRBV29-1 and TRBJ1-2): SAVISQKPSRDICQRGTSLTIQCQVDSQVTMMFWYRQQPGQSLTLIATANQGSEATYESGFVIDKFPISRPNLTFSTLTVSNMSPEDSSIYLCSVEWGGKGYTFGSGTRLTVV.

This clonotype came up many times. The chain couples TRBV6-2 or TRBV6-3 to TRBJ2-5; D may be TRBD1 (6 bases). Germline CDR1 is MNHEY and CDR2 is SVGEGT. This CDR3 region has 13 residues. Trimming took off 5 bases at V and 3 bases at J, with 10 bases between the two ends. CDR3 region: CASSPYREETQYF. The CDR3 DNA reads TGTGCCAGCAGTCCGTACAGGGAAGAGACCCAGTACTTC.

Comment on this clonotype: A read error may account for a junction end that differs from germline. This chain links TRBV3-1 with TRBJ1-1, with 7 bases lining up with TRBD1. This CDR3 comprises 13 residues. CDR1 is LGHDT, CDR2 YNNKEL, per germline (reference sequence). The CDR3 bases are TGTGCCAGCAGCAAAGATAGGGACAGCGAAGCTTTCTTT. This codes for CASSKDRDSEAFF.

This clonotype was seen at least ten times. This chain connects TRBV29-1 to TRBJ1-5; D may be TRBD1 (5 bases). V was pared by 7 bases and J by 0 bases, with 13 bases between. The CDR3 is 14 amino acids. CDR1 and CDR2 (germline): SQVTM, ANQGSEA. The CDR3 here is CSAAQANSNQPQHF. The CDR3 nucleotides read TGCAGCGCGGCACAGGCGAATAGCAATCAGCCCCAGCATTTT. The full variable domain, its missing parts supplied by reference TRBV29-1 and TRBJ1-5, is SAVISQKPSRDICQRGTSLTIQCQVDSQVTMMFWYRQQPGQSLTLIATANQGSEATYESGFVIDKFPISRPNLTFSTLTVSNMSPEDSSIYLCSAAQANSNQPQHFGDGTRLSIL.

Only one count was recorded for this clonotype. CDR3 sequence reads: CATSAGTSYEQYF. CDR3 bases: TGTGCCACCAGTGCGGGGACTTCCTACGAGCAGTACTTC. The V call is TRBV24-1, the J call TRBJ2-7; D possibly corresponds to TRBD2 (6 bases). The CDR3 length is 13 residues. Germline V gene data show CDR1 as KGHDR and CDR2 as SFDVKD. V dropped 5 bases and J dropped 1 base, with 8 bases sitting between them.

The J gene is TRBJ2-2, the V gene TRBV18; 8 positions match TRBD2. The germline V gene encodes CDR1 KGHSH and CDR2 LQKENI. J gave up 1 base and V 4 bases, and 8 bases lay outside the gene matches. The CDR3 spans 17 residues. As DNA, the CDR3 is TGTGCCAGCTCACGAAGCCCGGGACTAGGGAACACCGGGGAGCTGTTTTTT. Protein sequence: CASSRSPGLGNTGELFF.

There are a few counts of this clonotype. This may come from a read error, since a much larger clone is one base off. V gene TRBV11-2 combines with J gene TRBJ2-7; D is unclear. Looked up from germline, CDR1 is SGHAT and CDR2 is FQNNGV. CDR3 length: 10 amino acids. The V gene lost 2 bases and the J gene lost 6 bases, with 2 bases spanning the gap. In DNA form, the CDR3 reads TGTGCCAGCAGCTTACGCGAGCAGTACTTC. Translated: CASSLREQYF.

This clonotype was recorded many times. The rearrangement links TRBV6-1 to TRBJ1-1; D possibly corresponds to TRBD1 (5 bases). CDR1 is MNHNS and CDR2 is SASEGT in the germline V gene. V was shortened by 2 bases and J by 4 bases, with 11 bases between the two germline ends. The length of the CDR3 is 14 residues. CDR3 sequence reads: CASSESGGGTEAFF. CDR3 DNA sequence: TGTGCCAGCAGTGAAAGCGGGGGAGGCACTGAAGCTTTCTTT.

This clonotype was counted at least ten times. The rearrangement links TRBV2 to TRBJ2-7; 7 bases match TRBD2. CDR1 is SNHLY, CDR2 FYNNEI, per germline. The CDR3 runs 16 residues. V trimming: 2 bases; J trimming: 6 bases; junction bases outside the gene matches: 13. CDR3 sequence (DNA): TGTGCCAGCAGTGAACGGATCGTAAGAGGCGGGGGCGAGCAGTACTTC. Protein sequence: CASSERIVRGGGEQYF.

The table lists this clonotype with many counts. The CDR3 DNA reads as TGCAGTGTGTGGGATTTGCTGAACACTGAAGCTTTCTTT. Its protein product is CSVWDLLNTEAFF. V and J are TRBV20-1 and TRBJ1-1; no definite D call. The V end was cut by 7 bases, the J end by 0 bases, with 12 bases between. The CDR3 runs 13 residues. CDR1 and CDR2 from the germline V gene are DFQATT and SNEGSKA (reference sequence).

This clonotype was seen many times. This chain links TRBV2 with TRBJ1-1, with 12 bases lining up with TRBD1. CDR1 is SNHLY, CDR2 FYNNEI, per germline. The CDR3 length is 14 residues. V dropped 6 bases and J dropped 7; count of bases not matched to a gene: 6. The CDR3 nucleotides read TGTGCCAGCAGAGGGGACAGGGGGCTGAATGAAGCTTTCTTT. Translated, it gives CASRGDRGLNEAFF.

The sample holds many counts of this clonotype. The J gene is TRBJ2-7, the V gene TRBV27; D might be TRBD2 (6 bases). Per germline, CDR1 MNHEY and CDR2 SMNVEV (reference sequence). V was pared by 8 bases and J by 6 bases, with 14 bases between. This CDR3 is 12 amino acids long. The CDR3 region is CASERGTVEQYF. The CDR3 DNA sequence: TGTGCCAGCGAACGGGGGACGGTCGAGCAGTACTTC.

Worth noting for this clonotype: A read error may explain this, as a much larger clone is one base away. The J gene is TRBJ2-2, the V gene TRBV30; D might be TRBD1 (8 bases). V shed 0 bases and J shed 6 bases, with 17 bases lying between them. Germline CDR1 is GTSNPN and CDR2 is SVGIG (reference sequence). The CDR3 is made up of 16 amino acids. Here the CDR3 reads CAWSVPTGGRAGELFF. CDR3 bases: TGTGCCTGGAGTGTCCCTACAGGGGGGAGGGCCGGGGAGCTGTTTTTT.

The CDR3 spells CASSSLRDRGLRLNQPQHF. The CDR3 region has the DNA TGTGCCAGCAGTTCTCTCCGGGACAGGGGACTCCGGCTCAATCAGCCCCAGCATTTT. The chain is built from TRBV27 and TRBJ1-5; 10 bases agree with TRBD1. The CDR3 contains 19 residues. V shed 4 bases, J shed 3 bases, and the junction held 15 bases outside the gene matches. CDR1 is MNHEY, CDR2 SMNVEV, per germline (reference sequence).

V gene TRBV28 combines with J gene TRBJ2-5; no clear D gene. Trimming took off 7 bases at V and 5 bases at J, with 23 bases between the two ends. The CDR3 totals 16 residues. Per germline, CDR1 MDHEN and CDR2 SYDVKM. The CDR3 sequence is CASTMGTSSGGETQYF. Here the CDR3 DNA reads TGTGCCAGCACCATGGGCACCTCATCGGGCGGCGAGACCCAGTACTTC.

CDR3 in amino acids: CASSFRQGVDEQYF. The CDR3 DNA sequence: TGTGCCAGCAGCTTTCGACAGGGCGTGGACGAGCAGTACTTC. This chain connects TRBV7-9 to TRBJ2-7, with 7 bases that match TRBD1. V shed 3 bases, J shed 5 bases, and the junction held 7 bases outside the gene matches. The CDR3 totals 14 residues. CDR1 and CDR2 (germline): SEHNR, FQNEAQ (reference sequence).

V and J are TRBV20-1 and TRBJ2-2; 11 bases are a match to TRBD2. The germline V gene encodes CDR1 DFQATT and CDR2 SNEGSKA (reference sequence). This CDR3 region has 19 residues. J lost 1 base, V lost 1 base, and 11 bases had no gene match. In nucleotides, the CDR3 is TGCAGTGCTAGAGCCCTCGGGGGGCTAGCGGGGGGGAACACCGGGGAGCTGTTTTTT. Protein product: CSARALGGLAGGNTGELFF.

This clonotype was picked up many times. This chain joins TRBV29-1 and TRBJ2-5; D call uncertain. Trimming removed 4 bases from V and 4 bases from J, with 7 bases in between. This CDR3 contains 11 residues. CDR1 and CDR2 (germline): SQVTM, ANQGSEA. The CDR3 DNA sequence: TGCAGCGTTGGCCTCCGAGAGACCCAGTACTTC. It is translated as CSVGLRETQYF.

Ten or more counts support this clonotype. It may be a read error: a sequence one base away is much more abundant. The chain carries TRBV11-2 and TRBJ2-5; the D is unclear. The CDR3 covers 10 residues. Germline lookup yields CDR1 SGHAT and CDR2 FQNNGV. The CDR3 nucleotides read TGTGCCAGCAGCAAAGAGACCAAGTACTTC. Translated, it gives CASSKETKYF.

This clonotype was observed many times. V is TRBV6-1 and J is TRBJ2-2; possibly TRBD1 or TRBD2 for D (5 bases each). Germline V gene data show CDR1 as MNHNS and CDR2 as SASEGT. Trimming took off 1 base at V and 13 bases at J, with 28 bases between the two ends. CDR3 length: 18 residues. CDR3 DNA sequence: TGTGCCAGCAGTGAAGGAGAGCGAGGGAGAGGGGCCTTCCGCGGGCTGTTTTTT. This sequence encodes CASSEGERGRGAFRGLFF.

This clonotype was counted at least ten times. This chain connects TRBV6-5 to TRBJ2-5; the D gene is possibly TRBD2 (6 bases). The CDR3 consists of 15 residues. In germline, CDR1 is MNHEY, CDR2 SVGAGI. Deletions cut 8 bases from V and 5 bases from J, with 21 bases between. The CDR3 DNA is TGTGCCAGCCCGCGGGATCCGCCGGTGGGGGAGACCCAGTACTTC. It yields the protein CASPRDPPVGETQYF.

This clonotype was seen repeatedly, ten times or more. The genes are TRBV7-2 and TRBJ2-7; 11 nucleotides agree with TRBD2. The germline gives CDR1 SGHTA, CDR2 FQGNSA. Trimming at V came to 4 bases and at J to 3 bases, leaving 2 bases not matched to a gene. CDR3 length: 14 residues. The CDR3 DNA follows: TGTGCCAGCAGCTCGGGACTAGCGGTCTACGAGCAGTACTTC. Its translation: CASSSGLAVYEQYF.

The J gene is TRBJ1-1, the V gene TRBV3-1; D uncertain. Germline V gives CDR1 LGHDT, CDR2 YNNKEL (reference sequence). V was clipped by 4 bases and J by 1 base, with 7 bases between them. This CDR3 comprises 13 residues. Written as DNA, the CDR3 is TGTGCCAGCAGCCGGGCAGAGAACACTGAAGCTTTCTTT. Its translation is CASSRAENTEAFF.

The sample holds many counts of this clonotype. This chain joins TRBV28 and TRBJ1-5, with no clear D. The CDR3 is made up of 13 amino acids. Germline V gives CDR1 MDHEN, CDR2 SYDVKM. V lost 3 bases to trimming and J lost 7 bases, with 10 bases between them. DNA of the CDR3: TGTGCCAGCAGTTTTAGATGGAGGCAGCCCCAGCATTTT. It yields the protein CASSFRWRQPQHF.

This clonotype has a handful of counts. V usage is TRBV29-1 and J usage is TRBJ2-5; D could derive from TRBD1 or TRBD2 (7 bases each). V lost 3 bases and J 4 bases, leaving 15 bases between the germline ends. There are 14 residues in the CDR3. Germline V gene data show CDR1 as SQVTM and CDR2 as ANQGSEA. Written as DNA, the CDR3 is TGCAGCGTTGAGACAGGGCGGGGGCCAGAGACCCAGTACTTC. Protein product: CSVETGRGPETQYF.

This clonotype was seen repeatedly, ten times or more. V is TRBV6-1 and J is TRBJ1-2, with D perhaps matching TRBD1 (5 bases). The CDR3 consists of 14 residues. CDR1 is MNHNS, CDR2 SASEGT, per germline. Trimming took 10 bases from V and 4 from J, leaving 19 bases between them. The CDR3 sequence is CATSPGGRPYGYTF. The DNA for the CDR3 is TGTGCCACCTCCCCCGGGGGGAGACCCTATGGCTACACCTTC.

This chain uses TRBV6-1 with TRBJ1-2; a possible D gene is TRBD1 (5 bases). Trimming shortened V by 6 bases and J by 3 bases, and 14 bases separated the two germline ends. The CDR3 spans 14 residues. CDR1 is MNHNS, CDR2 SASEGT, per germline. CDR3 residues: CASSPGTAHYGYTF. In nucleotides, the CDR3 is TGTGCCAGCAGCCCCGGGACTGCCCACTATGGCTACACCTTC.

This clonotype came up a few times. This chain connects TRBV7-8 to TRBJ1-1; 10 nucleotides line up with TRBD1. This CDR3 is built from 15 residues. V dropped 2 bases and J dropped 4; count of bases not matched to a gene: 4. The V gene's germline CDR1 is SGHVS and CDR2 FQNEAQ. CDR3 residues: CASSLSRTGGTEAFF. The DNA for the CDR3 is TGTGCCAGCAGCTTATCTAGGACAGGGGGCACTGAAGCTTTCTTT.